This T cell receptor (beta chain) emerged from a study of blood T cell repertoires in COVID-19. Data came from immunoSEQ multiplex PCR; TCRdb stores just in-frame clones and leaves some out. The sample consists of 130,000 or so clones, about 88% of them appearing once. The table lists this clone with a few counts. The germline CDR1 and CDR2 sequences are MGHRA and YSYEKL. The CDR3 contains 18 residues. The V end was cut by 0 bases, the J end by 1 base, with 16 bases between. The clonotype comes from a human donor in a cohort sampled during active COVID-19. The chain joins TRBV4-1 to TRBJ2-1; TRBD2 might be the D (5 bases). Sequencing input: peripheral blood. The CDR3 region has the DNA TGCGCCAGCAGCCAAGAAGGAGGAGTGACTAAGTCCTACAATGAGCAGTTCTTC. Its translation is CASSQEGGVTKSYNEQFF.